This T cell receptor beta chain derives from a study of T cell responses to AZD1222 COVID-19 vaccine. TCRdb's copy holds only in-frame clones and misses some; the assay was immunoSEQ multiplex PCR. The repertoire has 150,000 to 180,000 clones, roughly 90% of them found once; the top ten carry 15% to 20%. Study-wide findings and caveats: Researchers took repertoire samples only after the peak T cell response had come.

Trimming stripped 7 bases from V and 5 bases from J, with 12 bases between. This CDR3 has 13 residues. Germline V lookup: CDR1 SGHRS, CDR2 YFSETQ. Comment on this clone: Its antigen remains unidentified.

The chain couples TRBV5-1 to TRBJ2-2; TRBD2 might be the D (5 bases). The starting material was peripheral blood, obtained on day 0 of AZD1222 vaccination. This sequence was found in an adult in good health. The CDR3 sequence is CASGGLTTGELFF. For the CDR3, the DNA is TGCGCCAGCGGAGGACTTACAACCGGGGAGCTGTTTTTT.